This is a list of T cell receptor beta chains from one sample in a study. One entry per CDR3 protein results from TCRdb running MiXCR on the 5' RACE reads. The sample lists about 5,200 distinct CDR3 sequences, around 70% seen once, with 3.4% in the top ten. Sequencing was done on a sample of naive CD4+ T cells sorted from blood. The source of these receptors is a female donor with breast cancer. Both conserved end residues are part of each CDR3. A D gene is named only where the DNA matches it firmly. Part of the rows lack a size; the others show once, few, many or a class for expanded clones.

size: .
J: TRBJ2-1
V: TRBV29-1
D: .
CDR3: CSGGNRYDEQFF
DNA: TGCAGCGGGGGCAACCGTTACGATGAGCAGTTCTTC

size: few
J: TRBJ1-5
V: TRBV20-1
D: .
CDR3: CSALQTGAAPQHF
DNA: TGCAGTGCTCTACAAACCGGGGCGGCGCCCCAGCATTTT

size: .
J: TRBJ1-1
V: TRBV6-1
D: .
CDR3: CASSEYRGGTEAFF
DNA: TGTGCCAGCAGTGAATATAGGGGAGGCACTGAAGCTTTCTTT

size: .
J: TRBJ2-7
V: TRBV7-2
D: .
CDR3: CASSSPLGGLDEQYF
DNA: TGTGCCAGCAGCTCACCGCTGGGGGGGCTCGACGAGCAGTACTTC

size: once
J: TRBJ1-5
V: TRBV20-1
D: TRBD1
CDR3: CSARDSQGGNQPQHF
DNA: TGCAGTGCTAGAGATAGTCAGGGGGGCAATCAGCCCCAGCATTTT

size: few
J: TRBJ2-1
V: TRBV20-1
D: TRBD1
CDR3: CSAWDSPKGYNEQFF
DNA: TGCAGTGCTTGGGACAGCCCTAAGGGGTACAATGAGCAGTTCTTC

size: .
J: TRBJ1-1
V: TRBV10-3
D: .
CDR3: CAISDSTRSGGAEAFF
DNA: TGTGCCATCAGTGACAGTACACGTAGTGGTGGCGCTGAAGCTTTCTTT

size: .
J: TRBJ2-3
V: TRBV11-3
D: TRBD2
CDR3: CASARGGGADTQYF
DNA: TGTGCCAGCGCTCGGGGGGGCGGCGCAGATACGCAGTATTTT

size: .
J: TRBJ2-1
V: TRBV6-6
D: .
CDR3: CASSYSRVYNEQFF
DNA: TGTGCCAGCAGTTACTCTCGGGTTTACAATGAGCAGTTCTTC

size: .
J: TRBJ2-3
V: TRBV10-3
D: .
CDR3: CAISVRRGTDTQYF
DNA: TGTGCCATCAGTGTTAGGCGGGGCACAGATACGCAGTATTTT

size: .
J: TRBJ1-1
V: TRBV15
D: .
CDR3: CATSRDFLSRTEAFF
DNA: TGTGCCACCAGCAGAGATTTCTTGAGTAGGACTGAAGCTTTCTTT